The 23 T cell receptor beta chains below come from one sample, sequenced in a study of T cells after yellow fever vaccination. TCRdb used MiXCR to reprocess the 5' RACE reads, holding one entry per CDR3 protein. The table includes about 260,000 distinct CDR3 sequences, over 10% detected once. The material was CD4+ T cells sorted from PBMCs, obtained 45 days after the yellow fever booster vaccination. The receptors stem from a man aged 25-40 years who received the YFV17D yellow fever vaccine.

This clonotype was picked up a small number of times. The chain combines TRBV11-2 with TRBJ1-6; D possibly corresponds to TRBD1 (6 bases). The CDR3 is made up of 19 amino acids. V lost 4 bases and J lost 0, with 19 bases in between. From germline, CDR1 is SGHAT and CDR2 FQNNGV. The CDR3 DNA reads TGTGCCAGCAGCTGGGGACACGATAGAAGGAGCTCCTATAATTCACCCCTCCACTTT. This gives the protein CASSWGHDRRSSYNSPLHF.

A few counts support this clonotype. This sequence joins TRBV7-9 and TRBJ1-6, with D uncertain. V lost 1 base, J lost 3 bases, and 7 bases lay in between. This CDR3 region has 15 residues. The germline V gene encodes CDR1 SEHNR and CDR2 FQNEAQ (reference sequence). CDR3 in amino acids: CASSLEGLYNSPLHF. The CDR3 DNA is TGTGCCAGCAGCTTAGAAGGTCTCTATAATTCACCCCTCCACTTT.

This clonotype has just one count. The chain recombines TRBV7-2 with TRBJ1-6; D is undetermined. V lost 4 bases, J lost 10 bases, and 8 bases lay in between. The CDR3 spans 12 residues. Germline CDR1 is SGHTA and CDR2 is FQGNSA. The CDR3 region has the DNA TGTGCCAGCAGCTGGGTCTCCTCACCCCTCCACTTT. As protein: CASSWVSSPLHF.

This clonotype has more than one count but fewer than ten. The V and J genes are TRBV20-1 and TRBJ2-7; 8 bases fit TRBD2. The germline gives CDR1 DFQATT, CDR2 SNEGSKA (reference sequence). V lost 0 bases to trimming and J lost 3 bases; unmatched junction nucleotides: 13. The CDR3 runs 17 residues. The CDR3 loop reads CSARDRPGLAGYYEQYF. The CDR3 DNA follows: TGCAGTGCTAGAGATCGCCCTGGACTAGCAGGTTACTACGAGCAGTACTTC.

This clonotype occurred a few times. The chain employs TRBV6-1 and TRBJ2-7, with D hard to call. V was cut by 6 bases and J by 5 bases, with 14 bases left in between. The CDR3 consists of 13 residues. Germline V gene lookup returns CDR1 MNHNS and CDR2 SASEGT. CDR3 residues: CASRETGSHEQYF. The DNA of the CDR3 is TGTGCCAGCAGGGAAACCGGCAGCCACGAGCAGTACTTC.

This clonotype was counted a few times. V is TRBV5-5 and J is TRBJ2-2; 9 bases map to TRBD2. There are 14 residues in the CDR3. Germline V gene data show CDR1 as SGHKS and CDR2 as YYEKEE (reference sequence). The ends lost 9 bases at V and 0 bases at J; junction bases unmatched: 3. The CDR3 nucleotides read TGTGCCACCCGACTAGCGGCGAACACCGGGGAGCTGTTTTTT. Protein sequence: CATRLAANTGELFF.

The J gene is TRBJ2-1, the V gene TRBV6-5; D may be TRBD1 or TRBD2 (5 bases each). The CDR3 length is 18 residues. Trimming left V 2 bases short and J 5 bases short, with 22 bases between. CDR1 and CDR2 from the germline V gene are MNHEY and SVGAGI. The CDR3 nucleotides are TGTGCCAGCAGTTACACCCTCCCCACGGGGACGGGCAACAATGAGCAGTTCTTC. Its protein is CASSYTLPTGTGNNEQFF.

The chain uses TRBV25-1 and TRBJ2-4, with D uncertain. The CDR3 contains 15 residues. Germline lookup yields CDR1 MGHDK and CDR2 SYGVNS. Trimming took 5 bases from V and 0 from J, leaving 11 bases between them. The CDR3 nucleotides are TGTGCCAGCAGTCCGTCACTGGGAGCCAAAAACATTCAGTACTTC. It yields the protein CASSPSLGAKNIQYF.

V and J are TRBV15 and TRBJ2-2; D perhaps matches TRBD2 (6 bases). Deletions cut 1 base from V and 7 bases from J, with 7 bases between. Germline CDR1 is LNHNV and CDR2 is YYDKDF (reference sequence). This CDR3 region has 13 residues. The CDR3 region is CATSRGAGGELFF. Written as DNA, the CDR3 is TGTGCCACCAGCAGAGGAGCGGGCGGGGAGCTGTTTTTT.

The gene calls are TRBV10-3 and TRBJ2-6; D ambiguous. V was cut by 0 bases and J by 2 bases, with 11 bases left in between. Germline values: CDR1 ENHRY, CDR2 SYGVKD. CDR3 length: 17 residues. The CDR3 protein is CAISESLAQAGANVLTF. In DNA form, the CDR3 reads TGTGCCATCAGTGAGTCTCTGGCACAAGCTGGGGCCAACGTCCTGACTTTC.

This clonotype was picked up a small number of times. The CDR3 DNA follows: TGCGCCAGCATGAGGCAGCGGGAGTGGGTTGAGCAGTTCTTC. Protein: CASMRQREWVEQFF. The chain carries TRBV10-2 and TRBJ2-1; 8 nucleotides line up with TRBD2. Germline CDR1 WSHSY, CDR2 SAAADI. Unmatched junction bases numbered 11, after V lost 7 bases and J lost 9 bases. The CDR3 runs to 14 residues.

The V and J genes are TRBV10-3 and TRBJ1-5; 11 nucleotides line up with TRBD1. This CDR3 contains 15 residues. With 6 bases clipped from V and 7 bases from J, the junction kept 8 bases outside the gene matches. The germline gives CDR1 ENHRY, CDR2 SYGVKD. In DNA form, the CDR3 reads TGTGCCATCAGCCCGGGACAGGGGGTTTCCCAGCCCCAGCATTTT. This translates into CAISPGQGVSQPQHF.

This clonotype was observed a few times. The chain is built from TRBV20-1 and TRBJ2-7; 7 bases are a match to TRBD1. The CDR3 is made up of 14 amino acids. Germline V CDR1 and CDR2: DFQATT, SNEGSKA (reference sequence). Trimming at V came to 6 bases and at J to 1 base, leaving 9 bases not matched to a gene. As DNA, the CDR3 is TGCAGTGCCTTCAGACAGGGACAATCCTACGAGCAGTACTTC. It is translated as CSAFRQGQSYEQYF.

This clonotype was seen only a few times. The rearrangement links TRBV29-1 to TRBJ2-3; the D gene is possibly TRBD2 (6 bases). Between the trimmed V and J ends, which lost 0 bases and 10 bases, there was a span of 11 bases. The CDR3 covers 12 residues. The germline V gene encodes CDR1 SQVTM and CDR2 ANQGSEA. This CDR3 is CSVEDGGYPQYF. The CDR3 bases are TGCAGCGTTGAAGATGGAGGGTATCCGCAGTATTTT.

The J gene is TRBJ2-3, the V gene TRBV29-1; 7 nucleotides align to TRBD1. The CDR3 is made up of 14 amino acids. The germline CDR1 and CDR2 sequences are SQVTM and ANQGSEA. The ends lost 7 bases at V and 1 base at J; junction bases unmatched: 8. CDR3 residues: CSGQGGQGTDTQYF. CDR3 DNA: TGCAGCGGACAGGGTGGACAGGGCACAGATACGCAGTATTTT.

The CDR3 loop is CASSRWTSGRLDNEQFF. The CDR3 nucleotides read TGTGCCAGCAGCCGTTGGACTAGCGGGAGGCTGGACAATGAGCAGTTCTTC. The rearrangement uses TRBV14 and TRBJ2-1, with 14 bases that match TRBD2. CDR3 length: 17 amino acids. Germline CDR1 and CDR2: SGHDN and FVKESK. V dropped 4 bases and J dropped 5; count of bases not matched to a gene: 7.

The chain joins TRBV12-3 or TRBV12-4 to TRBJ2-7, with TRBD2 matching over 7 bases. V lost 3 bases and J lost 5; bases outside the gene matches: 4. The CDR3 contains 13 residues. The CDR3: CASSFRGRDEQYF. CDR3 DNA: TGTGCCAGCAGTTTCCGCGGGAGAGACGAGCAGTACTTC.

This clonotype turned up a few times. The V and J genes are TRBV5-1 and TRBJ1-1, with 12 bases matching TRBD1. Germline CDR1 SGHRS, CDR2 YFSETQ. The CDR3 is 16 residues long. J gave up 2 bases and V 3 bases, and 5 bases lay outside the gene matches. The CDR3 sequence is CASSYPGTGGNTEAFF. The CDR3 nucleotides read TGCGCCAGCAGCTACCCAGGGACAGGGGGCAACACTGAAGCTTTCTTT. Combining the CDR3 with reference TRBV5-1 and TRBJ1-1 gives the whole variable domain KAGVTQTPRYLIKTRGQQVTLSCSPISGHRSVSWYQQTPGQGLQFLFEYFSETQRNKGNFPGRFSGRQFSNSRSEMNVSTLELGDSALYLCASSYPGTGGNTEAFFGQGTRLTVV.

This clonotype showed up many times. This chain connects TRBV6-2 or TRBV6-3 to TRBJ1-1; D may be TRBD1 (6 bases). Per germline, CDR1 MNHEY and CDR2 SVGEGT. This CDR3 comprises 12 residues. The ends were cut back, 6 bases at V and 4 bases at J, with 9 bases in the middle. The CDR3: CASRNRVTEAFF. The CDR3 DNA is TGTGCCAGCAGGAACAGGGTCACTGAAGCTTTCTTT.

This clonotype has only a few counts. J is TRBJ2-7 and V is TRBV19; 10 nucleotides match TRBD2. Germline-derived CDR1 and CDR2 are LNHDA and SQIVND (reference sequence). The CDR3 length is 15 residues. V was clipped by 6 bases and J by 0 bases; unmatched bases: 5. The CDR3 region is CASRQGLATSYEQYF. The CDR3 DNA is TGTGCCAGTAGACAGGGACTAGCGACCTCCTACGAGCAGTACTTC.

The chain uses TRBV6-1 and TRBJ2-2; a possible D gene is TRBD2 (7 bases). The CDR3 has 15 residues. CDR1 and CDR2 (germline): MNHNS, SASEGT. Trimming removed 6 bases at V and 4 bases at J, with 15 bases between. The CDR3: CASRNEGGGTGELFF. CDR3 nucleotides: TGTGCCAGCAGGAACGAAGGGGGGGGCACCGGGGAGCTGTTTTTT.

This clonotype came up a few times. The rearrangement uses TRBV11-1 and TRBJ2-7, with a weak D call TRBD2 (6 bases). Per germline, CDR1 SGHAT and CDR2 FQDESV (reference sequence). This CDR3 has 14 amino acids. The V end was cut by 3 bases, the J end by 3 bases, with 12 bases between. The CDR3 reads CASSLGSEGYEQYF. DNA of the CDR3: TGTGCCAGCAGCTTGGGTTCGGAGGGCTACGAGCAGTACTTC.

This clonotype was seen only a few times. The rearrangement uses TRBV14 and TRBJ2-6, with a possible D match to TRBD1 (6 bases). Germline V CDR1 and CDR2: SGHDN, FVKESK. The CDR3 has 16 residues. V was cut by 10 bases and J by 0 bases, with 16 bases left in between. Here the CDR3 reads CATMTTGISGANVLTF. In nucleotides, the CDR3 is TGTGCCACCATGACTACAGGGATCTCTGGGGCCAACGTCCTGACTTTC.